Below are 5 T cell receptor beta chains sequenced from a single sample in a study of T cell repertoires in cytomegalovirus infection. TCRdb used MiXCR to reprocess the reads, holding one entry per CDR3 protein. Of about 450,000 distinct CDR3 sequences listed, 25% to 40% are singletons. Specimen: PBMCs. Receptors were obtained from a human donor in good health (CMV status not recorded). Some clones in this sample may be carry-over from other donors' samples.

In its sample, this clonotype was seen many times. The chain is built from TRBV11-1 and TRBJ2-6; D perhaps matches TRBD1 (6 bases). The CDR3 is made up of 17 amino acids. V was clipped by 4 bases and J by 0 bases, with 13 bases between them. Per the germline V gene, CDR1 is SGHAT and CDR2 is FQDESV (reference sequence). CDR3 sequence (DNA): TGTGCCAGCAGCTCCGACAGGCTGATCTCTGGGGCCAACGTCCTGACTTTC. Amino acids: CASSSDRLISGANVLTF.

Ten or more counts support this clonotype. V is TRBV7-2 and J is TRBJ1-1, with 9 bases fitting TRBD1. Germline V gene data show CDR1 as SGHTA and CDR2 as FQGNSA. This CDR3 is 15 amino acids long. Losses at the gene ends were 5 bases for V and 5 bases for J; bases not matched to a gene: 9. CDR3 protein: CASSPPGQGGTEAFF. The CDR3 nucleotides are TGTGCCAGCAGCCCACCGGGACAGGGAGGAACTGAAGCTTTCTTT.

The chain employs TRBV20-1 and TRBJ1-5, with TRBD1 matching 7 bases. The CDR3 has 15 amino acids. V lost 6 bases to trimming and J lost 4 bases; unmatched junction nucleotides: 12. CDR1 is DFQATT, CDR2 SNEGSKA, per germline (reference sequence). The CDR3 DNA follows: TGCAGTGCCATTGATGCGGGACAGTTAAATCAGCCCCAGCATTTT. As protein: CSAIDAGQLNQPQHF.

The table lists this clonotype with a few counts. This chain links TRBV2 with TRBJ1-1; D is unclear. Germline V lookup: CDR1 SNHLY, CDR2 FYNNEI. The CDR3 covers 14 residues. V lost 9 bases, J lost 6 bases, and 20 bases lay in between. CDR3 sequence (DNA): TGTGCCAGGGGTACAGAAACTCTCAGGCCTGAAGCTTTCTTT. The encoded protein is CARGTETLRPEAFF.

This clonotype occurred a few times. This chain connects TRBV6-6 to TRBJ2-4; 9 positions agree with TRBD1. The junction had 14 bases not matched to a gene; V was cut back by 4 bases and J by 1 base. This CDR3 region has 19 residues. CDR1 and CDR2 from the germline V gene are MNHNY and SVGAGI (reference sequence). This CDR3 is CASSSQGAKGGRAKNIQYF. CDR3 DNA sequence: TGTGCCAGCAGTTCACAGGGGGCGAAGGGAGGTCGGGCCAAAAACATTCAGTACTTC.